This entry lists 16 T cell receptor beta chains sequenced from one sample in a study of blood T cell repertoires in COVID-19. Measured with immunoSEQ multiplex PCR; TCRdb has only the in-frame clones, and not every one. The table records some 65,000 clones, roughly 84% of them present only once. The sequencing input was peripheral blood. All receptors come from a woman aged 70-85 years with acute or convalescent COVID-19.

The chain uses TRBV5-1 and TRBJ1-6, with unresolved D. Trimming shortened V by 5 bases and J by 0 bases, and 6 bases separated the two germline ends. Germline V gene sequence: CDR1 SGHRS, CDR2 YFSETQ. The CDR3 runs 14 residues. CDR3 residues: CASRGSSYNSPLHF. CDR3 nucleotide sequence: TGCGCCAGCAGGGGGAGCTCCTATAATTCACCCCTCCACTTT.

The chain uses TRBV23-1 and TRBJ1-1; D call uncertain. TRBV23-1 is known as an ORF, though its function is uncertain. V dropped 5 bases and J dropped 3 bases, with 10 bases sitting between them. The length of the CDR3 is 13 residues. For the CDR3, the DNA is TGCGCCAGCAGTATAGAGGGTGACACTGAAGCTTTCTTT. It is translated as CASSIEGDTEAFF.

The chain carries TRBV11-2 and TRBJ2-5, with D perhaps matching TRBD1 (5 bases). This CDR3 spans 12 amino acids. Trimming left V 4 bases short and J 4 bases short, with 7 bases between. In germline, CDR1 is SGHAT, CDR2 FQNNGV. The CDR3, as DNA: TGTGCCAGCAGCTGGGGCTCAGAGACCCAGTACTTC. Residues: CASSWGSETQYF.

The V gene is TRBV18, the J gene TRBJ2-7, with D tentatively TRBD1 (6 bases). With 4 bases removed from V and 0 bases from J, the gap between germline ends came to 22 bases. The CDR3 is made up of 18 amino acids. The germline V gene encodes CDR1 KGHSH and CDR2 LQKENI. CDR3 coding DNA: TGTGCCAGCTCACTCTACTACTCGGGAAGAGGGGGCTCCTACGAGCAGTACTTC. Encoded protein: CASSLYYSGRGGSYEQYF.

The rearrangement joins TRBV14 to TRBJ1-2; D not resolved. V gave up 3 bases and J gave up 7 bases, with 9 bases separating them. Germline V gene data show CDR1 as SGHDN and CDR2 as FVKESK. CDR3 length: 12 amino acids. The CDR3 nucleotides read TGTGCCAGCAGCCATCTCCCCGGTGGCTACACCTTC. Its translation is CASSHLPGGYTF.

The chain recombines TRBV19 with TRBJ2-3; maybe TRBD2 (6 bases). V was shortened by 5 bases and J by 5 bases, with 11 bases between the two germline ends. CDR3 length: 13 amino acids. Germline values: CDR1 LNHDA, CDR2 SQIVND (reference sequence). The DNA of the CDR3 is TGTGCCAGTAGTCCCTGGGGAGGAGATACGCAGTATTTT. Amino acid sequence: CASSPWGGDTQYF.

The chain links TRBV14 to TRBJ2-7; TRBD1 agrees at 10 bases. Trimming at V came to 4 bases and at J to 7 bases, leaving 10 bases not matched to a gene. The CDR3 consists of 15 residues. The germline CDR1 and CDR2 sequences are SGHDN and FVKESK. The CDR3 spells CASSRGTGAAWEQYF. CDR3 nucleotides: TGTGCCAGCAGCCGAGGGACAGGGGCCGCTTGGGAGCAGTACTTC.

The chain carries TRBV6-6 and TRBJ1-1; TRBD1 aligns across 8 bases. The CDR3 is 16 amino acids. From germline, CDR1 is MNHNY and CDR2 SVGAGI (reference sequence). Trimming removed 6 bases from V and 0 bases from J; junction bases left unmatched: 9. For the CDR3, the DNA is TGTGCCAGCAGCCATAAAAGGACAGGGTTGAACACTGAAGCTTTCTTT. Its translation: CASSHKRTGLNTEAFF.

V is TRBV27 and J is TRBJ2-3; 9 positions match TRBD2. The CDR3 contains 17 residues. Unmatched junction bases numbered 9, after V lost 3 bases and J lost 2 bases. From germline, CDR1 is MNHEY and CDR2 SMNVEV (reference sequence). The DNA of the CDR3 is TGTGCCAGCAGTTTTCTTATGGGCGGGGGGGACACAGATACGCAGTATTTT. Encoded protein: CASSFLMGGGDTDTQYF.

V gene TRBV5-6 combines with J gene TRBJ2-3; D call uncertain. CDR1 and CDR2 from the germline V gene are SGHDT and YYEEEE. The CDR3 is made up of 17 amino acids. Trimming removed 0 bases at V and 6 bases at J, with 20 bases between. The CDR3 region is CASSLVLPPPYGDTQYF. DNA of the CDR3: TGTGCCAGCAGCTTGGTTTTACCACCACCCTACGGGGATACGCAGTATTTT.

This chain connects TRBV28 to TRBJ2-3, with D possibly being TRBD2 (6 bases). The ends were cut back, 4 bases at V and 2 bases at J, with 10 bases in the middle. The V gene's germline CDR1 is MDHEN and CDR2 SYDVKM. The CDR3 is made up of 14 amino acids. The CDR3 spells CASSSRDFTDTQYF. For the CDR3, the DNA is TGTGCCAGCAGTTCCCGGGACTTCACAGATACGCAGTATTTT.

This chain joins TRBV7-3 and TRBJ2-2, with 8 bases lining up with TRBD1. Looked up from germline, CDR1 is SGHTA and CDR2 is FQGTGA. This CDR3 region has 15 residues. The trim removed 5 bases at V and 4 bases at J, leaving 6 bases unmatched. In DNA, the CDR3 is TGTGCCAGCAGCGACAGGACAGGGCGCACCGGGGAGCTGTTTTTT. It encodes CASSDRTGRTGELFF.

V and J are TRBV10-3 and TRBJ2-5, with TRBD2 as a possible D gene (7 bases). The CDR3 spans 18 residues. The germline CDR1 and CDR2 sequences are ENHRY and SYGVKD. V dropped 4 bases and J dropped 1 base, with 22 bases sitting between them. The CDR3 DNA follows: TGTGCCATCAGTGCTGGAAGTGGAGGGGGAGGGGGCCAAGAGACCCAGTACTTC. Translating it yields CAISAGSGGGGGQETQYF.

This chain connects TRBV7-8 to TRBJ2-1; D is perhaps TRBD2 (6 bases). Trimming removed 6 bases from V and 0 bases from J, with 15 bases in between. Looked up from germline, CDR1 is SGHVS and CDR2 is FQNEAQ. The CDR3 runs to 16 residues. CDR3 region: CASSPLRGGSYNEQFF. In DNA form, the CDR3 reads TGTGCCAGCAGTCCTCTGCGGGGAGGCTCCTACAATGAGCAGTTCTTC.

The genes are TRBV6-2 or TRBV6-3 and TRBJ2-1; D is uncertain. This CDR3 has 12 residues. V lost 4 bases and J 4 bases, leaving 5 bases between the germline ends. CDR1 and CDR2 from the germline V gene are MNHEY and SVGEGT. The CDR3 loop is CASSSRYNEQFF. The CDR3 region has the DNA TGTGCCAGCAGTTCCAGATACAATGAGCAGTTCTTC.

The chain is built from TRBV18 and TRBJ2-1; D perhaps matches TRBD2 (6 bases). The V gene's germline CDR1 is KGHSH and CDR2 LQKENI. This CDR3 is 13 amino acids long. V lost 5 bases and J 8 bases, leaving 13 bases between the germline ends. The CDR3 nucleotides are TGTGCCAGCTCAGTTCGGACGGGAGATGAGCAGTTCTTC. It yields the protein CASSVRTGDEQFF.